The 5 T cell receptor beta chains below come from one sample, sequenced in a study of chemoradiotherapy in HPV16-positive cancers. Profiled with immunoSEQ multiplex PCR; TCRdb holds only in-frame clones, not every one. The data show around 24,000 clones, roughly 90% seen once. Material: blood, obtained from a patient who underwent chemoradiotherapy. Receptors originate from a human donor with HPV-associated anogenital cancer.

V and J are TRBV7-2 and TRBJ1-2; D uncertain. V was pared by 3 bases and J by 7 bases, with 18 bases between. Germline V gene lookup returns CDR1 SGHTA and CDR2 FQGNSA. The CDR3 has 15 residues. The CDR3 loop is CASSLEKGPQIGYTF. The CDR3 bases are TGTGCCAGCAGCTTGGAGAAGGGTCCCCAGATTGGCTACACCTTC.

The rearrangement uses TRBV9 and TRBJ1-1, with TRBD1 identical over 7 bases. This CDR3 has 16 residues. CDR1 is SGDLS and CDR2 is YYNGEE in the germline V gene. J lost 0 bases, V lost 0 bases, and 5 bases had no gene match. Here the CDR3 reads CASSVASGGLNTEAFF. The CDR3 DNA reads as TGTGCCAGCAGCGTAGCGTCAGGGGGATTGAACACTGAAGCTTTCTTT. The variable domain in full, with the rest retrieved from reference TRBV9 and TRBJ1-1, is DSGVTQTPKHLITATGQRVTLRCSPRSGDLSVYWYQQSLDQGLQFLIQYYNGEERAKGNILERFSAQQFPDLHSELNLSSLELGDSALYFCASSVASGGLNTEAFFGQGTRLTVV.

CDR3 loop: CASSFQANEKLFF. The CDR3 nucleotides read TGTGCCAGCTCCTTTCAGGCTAATGAAAAACTGTTTTTT. The genes are TRBV18 and TRBJ1-4; D unclear. Looked up from germline, CDR1 is KGHSH and CDR2 is LQKENI. Deletions cut 6 bases from V and 3 bases from J, with 8 bases between. The CDR3 spans 13 residues. Using reference TRBV18 and TRBJ1-4 for the parts outside the CDR3, the full variable domain is NAGVMQNPRHLVRRRGQEARLRCSPMKGHSHVYWYRQLPEEGLKFMVYLQKENIIDESGMPKERFSAEFPKEGPSILRIQQVVRGDSAAYFCASSFQANEKLFFGSGTQLSVL.

This chain connects TRBV5-5 to TRBJ1-5; 7 bases agree with TRBD1. The CDR3 is made up of 16 amino acids. Trimming took 4 bases from V and 1 from J; bases not matched to a gene: 8. Germline CDR1 SGHKS, CDR2 YYEKEE (reference sequence). The CDR3 region is CASSQIPGQSNQPQHF. CDR3 DNA sequence: TGTGCCAGCAGCCAAATACCGGGACAGAGCAATCAGCCCCAGCATTTT.

The genes are TRBV2 and TRBJ1-5; no reliable D call. CDR1 is SNHLY, CDR2 FYNNEI, per germline. The CDR3 sequence is 16 residues long. The germline V and J ends were trimmed by 2 bases and 1 base, with 12 bases remaining between them. The CDR3 DNA reads TGTGCCAGCAGTGAAAAGGGCAGGTCAAGCAATCAGCCCCAGCATTTT. Encoded protein: CASSEKGRSSNQPQHF.